The clone carrying this T cell receptor (beta chain) was recorded at least ten times. The entry originates in a study of T cells in Graves' hyperthyroidism and ophthalmopathy. Amplification targeted TCR beta CDR3 regions from RNA transcripts. With the HTBI primer set, the TCR CDR3 went through a first round of RT-PCR. MiXCR was run by TCRdb on the multiplex PCR reads, yielding one entry per CDR3 protein. The data show approximately 400,000 distinct CDR3 sequences, about 14% seen once. The V gene end was trimmed by 3 bases and the J gene end by 4 bases; junction bases not matched to a gene: 5. The CDR3 extends over 15 amino acids. CDR1 and CDR2 from the germline V gene are LGHDT and YNNKEL (reference sequence).

The chain links TRBV3-1 to TRBJ2-3, with TRBD2 matching 9 bases. Sequenced sample: blood. This clonotype originated in a man aged 50-59 years with Graves' ophthalmopathy. The CDR3 DNA sequence: TGTGCCAGCAGCCAGAGGGGACTAGCCCCAGATACGCAGTATTTT. Amino acid sequence: CASSQRGLAPDTQYF.